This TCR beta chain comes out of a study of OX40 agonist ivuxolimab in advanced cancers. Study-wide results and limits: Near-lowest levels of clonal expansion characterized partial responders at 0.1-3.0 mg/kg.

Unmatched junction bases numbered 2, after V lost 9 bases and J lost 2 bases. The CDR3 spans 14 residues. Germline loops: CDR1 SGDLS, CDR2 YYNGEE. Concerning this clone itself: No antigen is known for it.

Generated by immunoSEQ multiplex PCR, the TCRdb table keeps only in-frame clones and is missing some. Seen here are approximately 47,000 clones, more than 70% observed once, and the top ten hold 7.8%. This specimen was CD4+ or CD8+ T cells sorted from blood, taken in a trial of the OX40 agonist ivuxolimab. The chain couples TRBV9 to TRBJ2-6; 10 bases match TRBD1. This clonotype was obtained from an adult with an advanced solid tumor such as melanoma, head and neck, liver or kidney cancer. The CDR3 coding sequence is TGTGCCACCGACAGGGGGCCTGGGGCCAACGTCCTGACTTTC. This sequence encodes CATDRGPGANVLTF.